The source of this T cell receptor (beta chain) is a study of blood T cell repertoires in COVID-19. There are 12 residues in the CDR3. Looked up from germline, CDR1 is LGHDT and CDR2 is YNNKEL (reference sequence). The germline V and J ends were trimmed by 0 bases and 4 bases, with 3 bases remaining between them. Authors' processing steps: Amplifying reference gene primers gave estimates of nucleated cell counts. Profiled with immunoSEQ multiplex PCR; TCRdb holds only in-frame clones, not every one. V and J calls and clone size come straight from that table; D and trimming were deduced from the DNA. This table holds 100,000 to 150,000 clones, approximately 81% found once.

The sequence was obtained from a woman aged 45 to 65 with acute or convalescent COVID-19. This sequence joins TRBV3-1 (or the pseudogene TRBV3-2) and TRBJ1-2, with D unclear. Input material: peripheral blood. The chain's CDR3 is CASSQDLYGYTF. As DNA, the CDR3 is TGTGCCAGCAGCCAAGATCTCTATGGCTACACCTTC.